The 15 T cell receptor beta chains below come from one sample, sequenced in a study of T cells after yellow fever vaccination. TCRdb reprocessed the 5' RACE reads with MiXCR, giving one entry per CDR3 protein. The table includes roughly 350,000 distinct CDR3 sequences, approximately 4% detected once. This sample comprised PBMCs, obtained 5 days after the yellow fever booster vaccination. Receptors were obtained from a man aged 18 to 29 who received the YFV17D yellow fever vaccine.

This clonotype occurred a few times. In DNA, the CDR3 is TGCAGTGCTAGACCTACGGCGACTAAAAACATTCAGTACTTC. This encodes CSARPTATKNIQYF. The chain carries TRBV20-1 and TRBJ2-4; D call uncertain. V lost 2 bases and J 4 bases, leaving 12 bases between the germline ends. Looked up from germline, CDR1 is DFQATT and CDR2 is SNEGSKA (reference sequence). The CDR3 has 14 residues.

This clonotype was counted only a few times. The chain employs TRBV20-1 and TRBJ1-1; perhaps TRBD1 as D (5 bases). Per germline, CDR1 DFQATT and CDR2 SNEGSKA (reference sequence). The V end lost 0 bases, the J end lost 4 bases, and 9 bases lay between the germline ends. The CDR3 is 13 amino acids. CDR3 sequence: CSARDMRGTEAFF. CDR3 nucleotide sequence: TGCAGTGCTAGAGATATGAGGGGCACTGAAGCTTTCTTT.

This chain joins TRBV10-3 and TRBJ2-7; tentatively, D is TRBD1 (5 bases). CDR3 length: 13 residues. Trimming took off 3 bases at V and 3 bases at J, with 9 bases between the two ends. CDR1 is ENHRY, CDR2 SYGVKD, per germline. The chain's CDR3 is CAISDRQNYEQYF. The CDR3 DNA is TGTGCCATCAGTGATCGACAGAACTACGAGCAGTACTTC.

The genes are TRBV4-2 and TRBJ1-2; D is possibly TRBD1 (6 bases). CDR1 is LGHNA, CDR2 YNFKEQ, per germline. V shed 0 bases and J shed 4 bases, with 30 bases lying between them. This CDR3 is 21 amino acids long. CDR3: CASSQEIRPQGTKTLGYGYTF. As DNA, the CDR3 is TGTGCCAGCAGCCAAGAAATCAGACCGCAGGGGACGAAGACCCTCGGCTATGGCTACACCTTC.

V usage is TRBV4-3 and J usage is TRBJ2-1; D uncertain. Per the germline V gene, CDR1 is LGHNA and CDR2 is YSLEER. The CDR3 spans 13 residues. V was pared by 0 bases and J by 15 bases, with 15 bases between. This CDR3 reads CASSQDLALRRFF. The CDR3 nucleotides read TGCGCCAGCAGCCAAGATTTGGCCCTCCGACGGTTCTTC.

This clonotype was detected many times. This sequence joins TRBV20-1 and TRBJ2-1, with D tentatively TRBD2 (7 bases). Per germline, CDR1 DFQATT and CDR2 SNEGSKA (reference sequence). Trimming left V 3 bases short and J 7 bases short, with 19 bases between. The CDR3 is 15 residues long. The CDR3 nucleotides are TGCAGTGCTAGCGTTGGGGGGGGCATGGGGAATGAGCAGTTCTTC. Its translation: CSASVGGGMGNEQFF.

The V gene is TRBV4-3, the J gene TRBJ2-7; D is unclear. CDR1 is LGHNA, CDR2 YSLEER, per germline. This CDR3 spans 15 amino acids. Trimming removed 0 bases from V and 5 bases from J, with 14 bases in between. The CDR3 protein is CASSQDLAGFHEQYF. The CDR3 DNA reads TGCGCCAGCAGCCAAGATCTTGCTGGGTTCCACGAGCAGTACTTC.

This clonotype was observed at least ten times. This chain connects TRBV7-6 to TRBJ2-1; 16 positions match TRBD2. This CDR3 comprises 18 residues. Looked up from germline, CDR1 is SGHVS and CDR2 is FNYEAQ. After removal of 5 bases from V and 5 bases from J, the junction contained 9 bases not matched to a gene. The CDR3 region has the DNA TGTGCCAGCAGCCAGGGACTAGCGGGGGGGCCGGGGAACAATGAGCAGTTCTTC. Translated, it gives CASSQGLAGGPGNNEQFF. Using reference TRBV7-6 and TRBJ2-1 for the parts outside the CDR3, the full variable domain is GAGVSQSPRYKVTKRGQDVALRCDPISGHVSLYWYRQALGQGPEFLTYFNYEAQQDKSGLPNDRFSAERPEGSISTLTIQRTEQRDSAMYRCASSQGLAGGPGNNEQFFGPGTRLTVL.

This clonotype was seen many times. V is TRBV7-6 and J is TRBJ1-3; no clear D. Looked up from germline, CDR1 is SGHVS and CDR2 is FNYEAQ. The V gene lost 5 bases and the J gene lost 0 bases, with 11 bases spanning the gap. The CDR3 runs 15 residues. The CDR3 sequence: CASSVASFSGNTIYF. In DNA, the CDR3 is TGTGCCAGCAGCGTGGCCAGTTTCTCTGGAAACACCATATATTTT.

This clonotype has a handful of counts. This chain uses TRBV3-1 with TRBJ2-3; 11 bases are a match to TRBD1. Looked up from germline, CDR1 is LGHDT and CDR2 is YNNKEL (reference sequence). The V gene end was trimmed by 4 bases and the J gene end by 5 bases; junction bases not matched to a gene: 5. This CDR3 comprises 15 residues. The CDR3 sequence: CASSLWTGGEDTQYF. The CDR3 region has the DNA TGTGCCAGCAGCCTCTGGACAGGGGGCGAAGATACGCAGTATTTT.

This clonotype was recorded many times. The V call is TRBV12-3 or TRBV12-4, the J call TRBJ1-6; TRBD1 matches 9 bases. The ends lost 5 bases at V and 7 bases at J; junction bases unmatched: 15. The CDR3 is 18 residues long. The CDR3 DNA reads TGTGCCAGCAGTGCAGAAAAGACAGGGGGGTATTGGAATTCACCCCTCCACTTT. Its protein is CASSAEKTGGYWNSPLHF.

This clonotype has only a few counts. The chain links TRBV5-8 to TRBJ2-1; TRBD1 matches at 11 bases. Germline-derived CDR1 and CDR2 are SGHTS and YDEGEE. The ends lost 7 bases at V and 4 bases at J; junction bases unmatched: 4. The CDR3 consists of 14 residues. CDR3 protein: CASGTGGPYNEQFF. The CDR3 bases are TGTGCCAGCGGGACAGGGGGACCATACAATGAGCAGTTCTTC.

This clonotype was counted between two and nine times. The V gene is TRBV5-1, the J gene TRBJ1-1; weak D call: TRBD1 (6 bases). Trimming removed 4 bases from V and 2 bases from J, with 18 bases in between. CDR1 and CDR2 from the germline V gene are SGHRS and YFSETQ. This CDR3 has 16 residues. The CDR3: CASSADRSNENTEAFF. The CDR3 DNA sequence: TGCGCCAGCAGCGCCGACAGGTCGAATGAAAACACTGAAGCTTTCTTT.

This clonotype occurred a few times. CDR3 nucleotides: TGTGCCAGCAGTTACGGGGGGCCATACCGTTTTGCTTTCTTT. Residues: CASSYGGPYRFAFF. This sequence joins TRBV6-2 or TRBV6-3 and TRBJ1-1, with D possibly being TRBD1 (6 bases). CDR3 length: 14 amino acids. The V end was cut by 2 bases, the J end by 11 bases, with 18 bases between. Germline V gives CDR1 MNHEY, CDR2 SVGEGT.

The V and J genes are TRBV20-1 and TRBJ1-4; tentative D call: TRBD1 (5 bases). The germline CDR1 and CDR2 sequences are DFQATT and SNEGSKA (reference sequence). The CDR3 consists of 13 residues. Trimming took 5 bases from V and 0 from J, leaving 7 bases between them. The CDR3 sequence is CSAPGPTNEKLFF. CDR3 nucleotide sequence: TGCAGTGCTCCGGGGCCAACTAATGAAAAACTGTTTTTT.